Following are 16 T cell receptor beta chains from one sample sequenced in a study of blood T cells in healthy people across ages. A second 7 to 11 cycle PCR used barcoded and J-beta primers. Each CDR3 protein is one row after TCRdb ran MiXCR on the 5' RACE reads. The data hold roughly 900,000 distinct CDR3 sequences, with 29% observed a single time. The source material was blood. Receptors originate from a woman of 80 years or more in good health.

As concerns this clonotype: A much larger clone lies one base from this, so it may be a read error. The V gene is TRBV11-2, the J gene TRBJ2-3; D possibly uses TRBD1 or TRBD2 (5 bases each). The CDR3 contains 17 residues. V was trimmed by 4 bases and J by 1 base, leaving 18 bases between them. Germline-derived CDR1 and CDR2 are SGHAT and FQNNGV. CDR3 nucleotides: TGTGCCAGCAGCTCGCAGGGACGTGAGAGGTGCACAGATACGCAGTATTTT. It yields the protein CASSSQGRERCTDTQYF.

Comment on this clonotype: A much more abundant neighbour one base away suggests this may be a read error. The chain recombines TRBV7-9 with TRBJ2-5; 9 bases are shared with TRBD2. The CDR3 is 14 amino acids. Germline CDR1 SEHNR, CDR2 FQNEAQ (reference sequence). The CDR3 sequence: CASNSRGGREIQYF. In DNA, the CDR3 is TGTGCCAGCAACTCGCGGGGGGGCCGTGAGATCCAGTACTTC.

This clonotype was seen ten or more times. The CDR3: CASRTDKGAYNEQFF. The CDR3 DNA reads as TGTGCCAGCAGGACCGACAAGGGAGCCTACAATGAGCAGTTCTTC. The chain uses TRBV2 and TRBJ2-1; weak D call: TRBD2 (5 bases). The CDR3 has 15 residues. V lost 6 bases and J lost 2, with 14 bases in between. Germline V gene sequence: CDR1 SNHLY, CDR2 FYNNEI.

This clonotype was picked up a small number of times. This may come from a read error, since a much larger clone is one base off. The V and J genes are TRBV7-2 and TRBJ2-1, with TRBD2 matching over 10 bases. Germline trimming cut 6 bases from V and 6 bases from J; bases unmatched to any gene: 5. CDR1 and CDR2 from the germline V gene are SGHTA and FQGNSA. This CDR3 region has 14 residues. The CDR3 here is CASRRVAGGNEQFF. The CDR3 coding sequence is TGTGCCAGCAGGAGGGTAGCGGGGGGCAATGAGCAGTTCTTC. Drawing the rest from reference TRBV7-2 and TRBJ2-1, the complete variable domain is GAGVSQSPSNKVTEKGKDVELRCDPISGHTALYWYRQSLGQGLEFLIYFQGNSAPDKSGLPSDRFSAERTGGSVSTLTIQRTQQEDSAVYLCASRRVAGGNEQFFGPGTRLTVL.

With regard to this clonotype: A much bigger clone sits one base away, suggesting this may be a read error. The V call is TRBV5-6, the J call TRBJ1-5, with TRBD1 identical over 12 bases. The germline CDR1 and CDR2 sequences are SGHDT and YYEEEE. This CDR3 is 17 amino acids long. CDR3 bases: TGTGCCAGCAGCTCCCGGGACAGGGGGCGAAGCAATCAGCCCCGGCATTTT. Encoded protein: CASSSRDRGRSNQPRHF.

This clonotype was picked up many times. The chain links TRBV10-3 to TRBJ1-5, with TRBD1 identical over 9 bases. Germline V gene data show CDR1 as ENHRY and CDR2 as SYGVKD. V trimming: 6 bases; J trimming: 7 bases; junction bases outside the gene matches: 7. The CDR3 has 14 residues. CDR3 residues: CAIREQGAGQPQHF. As DNA, the CDR3 is TGTGCCATCAGGGAACAGGGGGCAGGACAGCCCCAGCATTTT.

This clonotype showed up many times. The rearrangement uses TRBV29-1 and TRBJ2-3, with TRBD2 matching 13 bases. Trimming took 8 bases from V and 2 from J; bases not matched to a gene: 10. Germline V gene sequence: CDR1 SQVTM, CDR2 ANQGSEA. This CDR3 is built from 16 residues. The CDR3 bases are TGCAGCACCTGGACTAGCGGGGGCGGGCTCACAGATACGCAGTATTTT. It translates to CSTWTSGGGLTDTQYF.

The sample holds many counts of this clonotype. The J gene is TRBJ2-5, the V gene TRBV11-2; D remains ambiguous. Looked up from germline, CDR1 is SGHAT and CDR2 is FQNNGV. The CDR3 is made up of 13 amino acids. Deletions cut 0 bases from V and 4 bases from J, with 6 bases between. The CDR3 bases are TGTGCCAGCAGCTTAGAGCGCGGAGAGACCCAGTACTTC. Protein: CASSLERGETQYF.

The chain is built from TRBV4-2 and TRBJ2-5; D uncertain. Germline CDR1 and CDR2: LGHNA and YNFKEQ. V was trimmed by 0 bases and J by 2 bases, leaving 7 bases between them. The CDR3 loop spans 14 amino acids. DNA of the CDR3: TGTGCCAGCAGCCAAGATTTGCGGCAAGAGACCCAGTACTTC. Its translation is CASSQDLRQETQYF.

The chain has TRBV6-2 or TRBV6-3 and TRBJ2-2; D gene uncertain. V was shortened by 5 bases and J by 1 base, with 14 bases between the two germline ends. This CDR3 spans 16 amino acids. In germline, CDR1 is MNHEY, CDR2 SVGEGT. The DNA for the CDR3 is TGTGCCAGCAGTGGGGATGAGTTTCTGAACACCGGGGAGCTGTTTTTT. This translates into CASSGDEFLNTGELFF.

This clonotype showed up just a few times. The rearrangement links TRBV18 to TRBJ1-1; 8 nucleotides line up with TRBD1. Germline assignment: CDR1 KGHSH and CDR2 LQKENI. The trim removed 0 bases at V and 4 bases at J, leaving 7 bases unmatched. The CDR3 contains 16 residues. The DNA for the CDR3 is TGTGCCAGCTCACCACCCCAGGGGGCCAGCGGCACTGAAGCTTTCTTT. Its protein is CASSPPQGASGTEAFF.

This clonotype was counted many times. This rearrangement joins TRBV7-2 to TRBJ2-1; D remains ambiguous. Looked up from germline, CDR1 is SGHTA and CDR2 is FQGNSA. V was shortened by 3 bases and J by 8 bases, with 5 bases between the two germline ends. CDR3 length: 11 amino acids. CDR3: CASSLFHEQFF. CDR3 nucleotides: TGTGCCAGCAGCTTGTTCCATGAGCAGTTCTTC.

This clonotype was seen only a few times. The V and J genes are TRBV21-1 and TRBJ1-4. TRBV21-1 is classified as a pseudogene. This CDR3 has 14 amino acids. CDR3 region: CASPKEVSNEKLFF. DNA of the CDR3: TGTGCCAGCCCAAAGGAAGTATCTAATGAAAAACTGTTTTTT.

The chain is built from TRBV20-1 and TRBJ2-7; a possible D gene is TRBD1 (6 bases). The J call is uncertain, as TRBJ2-5 better fits the DNA end. The length of the CDR3 is 15 residues. Germline assignment: CDR1 DFQATT and CDR2 SNEGSKA (reference sequence). The chain's CDR3 is CSAREGTSLEETQYF. CDR3 coding DNA: TGCAGTGCTAGAGAAGGGACATCCCTGGAGGAGACCCAGTACTTC.

In this sample, this clonotype turned up a few times. V and J are TRBV11-3 and TRBJ1-1; D call uncertain. The V gene lost 3 bases and the J gene lost 6 bases, with 11 bases spanning the gap. The CDR3 runs to 13 residues. Germline CDR1 is SGHNT and CDR2 is YENEEA. The CDR3 spells CASSLYLGAEAFF. The CDR3 bases are TGTGCCAGCAGCTTGTATCTTGGGGCTGAAGCTTTCTTT.

The sample holds many counts of this clonotype. The CDR3 protein is CAWIRTDNYGYTF. In nucleotides, the CDR3 is TGTGCCTGGATTAGGACGGATAACTATGGCTACACCTTC. This chain joins TRBV30 and TRBJ1-2; the D is unclear. Germline V gene data show CDR1 as GTSNPN and CDR2 as SVGIG (reference sequence). Trimming took off 4 bases at V and 1 base at J, with 10 bases between the two ends. The CDR3 has 13 amino acids.